This T cell receptor beta chain was captured in a study of T cell responses to AZD1222 COVID-19 vaccine. Study outcomes and limitations: Baseline testing showed seropositivity in only a handful of AZD1222 recipients. Clonal diversity was possibly underestimated; the donors were predominantly white British and more often female.

J was trimmed by 7 bases and V by 0 bases; bases with no gene match: 8. Germline V gene sequence: CDR1 SGDLS, CDR2 YYNGEE. The CDR3 runs to 15 residues. Assay used: immunoSEQ multiplex PCR; TCRdb lists only in-frame clones, some missing. The profile covers just over 150,000 clones, with 90% appearing a single time and approximately 1.5% taken by the ten largest. As concerns this clone: The antigen remains unidentified.

V and J are TRBV9 and TRBJ2-7; 9 nucleotides line up with TRBD2. This specimen consisted of peripheral blood, obtained 28 days after the second AZD1222 dose. This TCR was recovered from an adult who received the AZD1222 COVID-19 vaccine. The CDR3 sequence is CASSVGVAGAGEQYF. CDR3 sequence (DNA): TGTGCCAGCAGCGTAGGGGTAGCGGGAGCTGGGGAGCAGTACTTC. The complete variable domain, with remaining parts taken from reference TRBV9 and TRBJ2-7, reads DSGVTQTPKHLITATGQRVTLRCSPRSGDLSVYWYQQSLDQGLQFLIQYYNGEERAKGNILERFSAQQFPDLHSELNLSSLELGDSALYFCASSVGVAGAGEQYFGPGTRLTVT.